This T cell receptor beta chain was obtained from a study of CD8 T cells in ankylosing spondylitis. Overall study findings and caveats: About 8 highly homologous variants made up a TCR beta motif that seemed to typify ankylosing spondylitis blood.

The CDR3 consists of 15 residues. Germline CDR1 and CDR2: SGHRS and YFSETQ. The ends lost 0 bases at V and 4 bases at J; junction bases unmatched: 2. TCRdb re-derived calls from the 5' RACE reads in MiXCR, one entry per CDR3 protein. The sample has around 770,000 distinct CDR3 sequences, about 12% seen once; the top ten hold 0.51%. Turning to this clonotype: Its antigen remains unknown.

The rearrangement uses TRBV5-1 and TRBJ2-2; 8 bases agree with TRBD1. What was sequenced was blood, either unsorted or a sorted T cell fraction (not recorded which). This receptor was identified in a male donor with ankylosing spondylitis. Here the CDR3 reads CASSLDGTGTGELFF. The CDR3 DNA reads as TGCGCCAGCAGCTTGGACGGGACAGGCACCGGGGAGCTGTTTTTT. Looking up the rest from reference TRBV5-1 and TRBJ2-2 gives the full variable domain: KAGVTQTPRYLIKTRGQQVTLSCSPISGHRSVSWYQQTPGQGLQFLFEYFSETQRNKGNFPGRFSGRQFSNSRSEMNVSTLELGDSALYLCASSLDGTGTGELFFGEGSRLTVL.